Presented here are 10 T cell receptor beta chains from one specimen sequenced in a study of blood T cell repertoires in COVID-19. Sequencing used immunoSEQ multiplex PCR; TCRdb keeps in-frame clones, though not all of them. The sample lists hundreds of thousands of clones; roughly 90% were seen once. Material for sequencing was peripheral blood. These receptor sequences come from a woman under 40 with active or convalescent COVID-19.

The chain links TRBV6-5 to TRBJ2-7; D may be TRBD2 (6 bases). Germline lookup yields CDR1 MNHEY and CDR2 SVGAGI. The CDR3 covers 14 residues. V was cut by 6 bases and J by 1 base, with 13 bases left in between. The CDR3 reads CASRPRLVSYEQYF. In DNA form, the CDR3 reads TGTGCCAGCAGACCTCGACTAGTTTCCTACGAGCAGTACTTC.

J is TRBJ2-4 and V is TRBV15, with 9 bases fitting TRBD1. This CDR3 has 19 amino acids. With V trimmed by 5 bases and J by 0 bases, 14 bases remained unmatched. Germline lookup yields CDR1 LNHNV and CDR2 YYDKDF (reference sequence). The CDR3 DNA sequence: TGTGCCACCAGCTACAGACAGGGGGGCAGCCGATTAGCCAAAAACATTCAGTACTTC. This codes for CATSYRQGGSRLAKNIQYF.

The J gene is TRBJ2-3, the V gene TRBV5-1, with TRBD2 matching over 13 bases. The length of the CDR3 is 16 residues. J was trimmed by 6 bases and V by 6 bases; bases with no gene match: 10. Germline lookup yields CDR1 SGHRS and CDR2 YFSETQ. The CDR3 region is CASTNLGTSGADTQYF. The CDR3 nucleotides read TGCGCCAGCACTAACCTCGGGACTAGCGGGGCGGATACGCAGTATTTT. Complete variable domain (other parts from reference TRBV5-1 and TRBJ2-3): KAGVTQTPRYLIKTRGQQVTLSCSPISGHRSVSWYQQTPGQGLQFLFEYFSETQRNKGNFPGRFSGRQFSNSRSEMNVSTLELGDSALYLCASTNLGTSGADTQYFGPGTRLTVL.

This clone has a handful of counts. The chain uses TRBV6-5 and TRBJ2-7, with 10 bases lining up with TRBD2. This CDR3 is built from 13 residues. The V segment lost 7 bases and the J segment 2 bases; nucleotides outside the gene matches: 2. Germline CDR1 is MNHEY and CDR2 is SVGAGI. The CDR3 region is CASTGLAAYEQYF. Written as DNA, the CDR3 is TGTGCCAGCACAGGACTAGCGGCCTACGAGCAGTACTTC.

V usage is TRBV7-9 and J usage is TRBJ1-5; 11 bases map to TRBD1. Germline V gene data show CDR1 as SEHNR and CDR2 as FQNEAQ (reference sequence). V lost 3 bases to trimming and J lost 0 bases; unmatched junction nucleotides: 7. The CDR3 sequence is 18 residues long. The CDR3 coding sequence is TGTGCCAGCAGCTTCTGGGACAGGGGGTTCGGTAGCAATCAGCCCCAGCATTTT. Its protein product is CASSFWDRGFGSNQPQHF.

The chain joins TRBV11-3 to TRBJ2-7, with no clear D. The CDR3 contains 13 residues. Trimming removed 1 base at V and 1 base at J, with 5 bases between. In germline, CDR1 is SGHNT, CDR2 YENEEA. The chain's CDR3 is CASSLASSYEQYF. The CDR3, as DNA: TGTGCCAGCAGCTTAGCCTCGTCCTACGAGCAGTACTTC.

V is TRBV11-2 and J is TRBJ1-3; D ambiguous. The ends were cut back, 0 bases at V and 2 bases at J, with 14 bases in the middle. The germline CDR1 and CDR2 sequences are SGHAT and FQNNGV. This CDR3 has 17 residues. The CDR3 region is CASSLDRNYIPGNTIYF. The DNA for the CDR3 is TGTGCCAGCAGCTTAGATCGCAACTACATTCCTGGAAACACCATATATTTT.

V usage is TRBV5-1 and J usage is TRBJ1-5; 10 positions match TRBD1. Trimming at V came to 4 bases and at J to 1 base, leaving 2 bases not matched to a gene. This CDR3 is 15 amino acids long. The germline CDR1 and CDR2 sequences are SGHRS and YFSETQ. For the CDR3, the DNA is TGCGCCAGCAGCGCGGGACAGGGGAGCAATCAGCCCCAGCATTTT. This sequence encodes CASSAGQGSNQPQHF. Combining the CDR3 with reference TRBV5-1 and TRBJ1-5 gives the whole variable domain KAGVTQTPRYLIKTRGQQVTLSCSPISGHRSVSWYQQTPGQGLQFLFEYFSETQRNKGNFPGRFSGRQFSNSRSEMNVSTLELGDSALYLCASSAGQGSNQPQHFGDGTRLSIL.

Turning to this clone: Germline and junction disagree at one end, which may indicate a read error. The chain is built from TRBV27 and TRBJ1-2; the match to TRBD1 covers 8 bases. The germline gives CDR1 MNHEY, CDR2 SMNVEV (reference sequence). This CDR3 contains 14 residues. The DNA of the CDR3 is TGTGCCAACAGTCCCTCCCCGGACAGGGCGAGCTACACCTTC. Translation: CANSPSPDRASYTF.

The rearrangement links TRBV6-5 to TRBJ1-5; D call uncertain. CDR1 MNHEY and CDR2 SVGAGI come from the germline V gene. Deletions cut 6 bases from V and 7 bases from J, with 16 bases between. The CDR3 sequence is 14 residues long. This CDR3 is CASSPPPGSQPQHF. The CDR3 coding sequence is TGTGCCAGCAGCCCCCCCCCGGGAAGCCAGCCCCAGCATTTT.